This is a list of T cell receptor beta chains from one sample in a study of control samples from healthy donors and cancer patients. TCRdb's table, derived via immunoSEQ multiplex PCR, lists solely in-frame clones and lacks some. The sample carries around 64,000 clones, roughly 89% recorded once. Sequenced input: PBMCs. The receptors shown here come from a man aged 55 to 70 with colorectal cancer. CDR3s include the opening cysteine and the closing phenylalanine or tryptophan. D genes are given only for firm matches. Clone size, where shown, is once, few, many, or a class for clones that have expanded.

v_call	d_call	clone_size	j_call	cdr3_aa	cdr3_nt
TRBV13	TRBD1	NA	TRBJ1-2	CASSLGGRDRNNYGYTF	TGTGCCAGCAGCTTAGGGGGGCGGGACAGGAATAACTATGGCTACACCTTC
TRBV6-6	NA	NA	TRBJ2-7	CASSTPGITYEQYF	TGTGCCAGCAGCACCCCAGGGATCACCTACGAGCAGTACTTC
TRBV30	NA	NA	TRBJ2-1	CASHSHRSSYNEQFF	TGTGCCTCCCATAGTCATCGGAGCTCCTACAATGAGCAGTTCTTC
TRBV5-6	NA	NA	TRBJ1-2	CASSPTRAGRGLGYTF	TGTGCCAGCAGCCCGACCCGAGCAGGCCGGGGGTTGGGCTACACCTTC
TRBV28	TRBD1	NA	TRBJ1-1	CASRLRTGGMNTEAFF	TGTGCCAGCAGATTACGCACAGGGGGGATGAACACTGAAGCTTTCTTT
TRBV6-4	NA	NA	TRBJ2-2	CASKIEHTTGELFF	TGTGCCAGCAAGATTGAACATACTACCGGGGAGCTGTTTTTT
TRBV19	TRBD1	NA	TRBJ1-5	CASSIRGQGNQPQHF	TGTGCCAGTAGTATTAGGGGACAGGGCAATCAGCCCCAGCATTTT
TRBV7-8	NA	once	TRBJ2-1	CASSSQRVAAKQFF	TGTGCCAGCAGCTCCCAACGGGTAGCGGCAAAGCAGTTCTTC
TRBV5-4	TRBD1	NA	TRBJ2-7	CASSLGQGSYEQYF	TGTGCCAGCAGCTTGGGACAGGGTTCCTACGAGCAGTACTTC
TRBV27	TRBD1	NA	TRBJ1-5	CASSSNRGGNQPQHF	TGTGCCAGCAGTTCGAACAGGGGGGGAAATCAGCCCCAGCATTTT
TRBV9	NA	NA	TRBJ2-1	CASSPGAGVAYNEQFF	TGTGCCAGCAGCCCCGGGGCCGGCGTAGCCTACAATGAGCAGTTCTTC
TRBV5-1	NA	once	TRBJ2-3	CASSLSWPDTQYF	TGCGCCAGCAGCTTGAGTTGGCCAGATACGCAGTATTTT
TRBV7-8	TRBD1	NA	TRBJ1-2	CASSPSRDRGYGYTF	TGTGCCAGCAGCCCCTCCCGGGACAGAGGCTATGGCTACACCTTC
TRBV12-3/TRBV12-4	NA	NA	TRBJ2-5	CASSSGQQETQYF	TGTGCCAGCAGTTCGGGACAACAAGAGACCCAGTACTTC
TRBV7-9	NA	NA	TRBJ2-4	CASSPRETNIQYF	TGTGCCAGCAGCCCCAGGGAGACCAACATTCAGTACTTC
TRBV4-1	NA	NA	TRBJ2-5	CASSRPGQETQYF	TGCGCCAGCAGCCGGCCCGGACAAGAGACCCAGTACTTC
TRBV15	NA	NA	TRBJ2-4	CATSRTLQTIAKNIQYF	TGTGCCACCAGCAGAACCCTCCAAACAATAGCCAAAAACATTCAGTACTTC
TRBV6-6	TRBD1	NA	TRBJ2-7	CASSYEGTGSYEQYF	TGTGCCAGCAGTTACGAAGGGACAGGGTCCTACGAGCAGTACTTC
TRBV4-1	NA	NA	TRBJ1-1	CASSQDRLRGGMNTEAFF	TGCGCCAGCAGCCAAGATCGATTAAGAGGAGGCATGAACACTGAAGCTTTCTTT
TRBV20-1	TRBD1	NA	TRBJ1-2	CSAKQGFGYTF	TGCAGTGCAAAACAGGGGTTCGGCTACACCTTC
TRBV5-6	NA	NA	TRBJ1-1	CASSFDSIYTEAFF	TGTGCCAGCAGCTTTGACAGCATCTACACTGAAGCTTTCTTT
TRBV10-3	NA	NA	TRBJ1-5	CAISGSSSSNQPQHF	TGTGCCATCAGTGGGTCGAGTTCTAGCAATCAGCCCCAGCATTTT
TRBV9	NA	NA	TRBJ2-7	CASSATEFSYEQYF	TGTGCCAGCAGCGCCACCGAGTTCTCCTACGAGCAGTACTTC
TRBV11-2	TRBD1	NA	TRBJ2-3	CASSLGTGGDTQYF	TGTGCCAGCAGCTTAGGGACAGGGGGTGATACGCAGTATTTT
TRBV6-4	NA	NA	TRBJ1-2	CASSDRNYGYTF	TGTGCCAGCAGTGACCGTAACTATGGCTACACCTTC
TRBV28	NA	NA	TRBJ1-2	CASGNNYGYTF	TGTGCCAGCGGAAATAACTATGGCTACACCTTC
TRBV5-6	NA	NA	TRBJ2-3	CASSPRQGSDTQYF	TGTGCCAGCAGCCCACGGCAGGGTTCAGATACGCAGTATTTT
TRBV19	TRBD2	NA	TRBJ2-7	CASSMRLAGGPIEQYF	TGTGCCAGTAGTATGAGACTAGCGGGGGGGCCGATCGAGCAGTACTTC
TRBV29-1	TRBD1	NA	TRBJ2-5	CSVGTGGQETQYF	TGCAGCGTTGGGACAGGGGGACAGGAGACCCAGTACTTC
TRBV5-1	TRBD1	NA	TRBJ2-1	CASSLRSGQGANEQFF	TGCGCCAGCAGCTTGCGTTCGGGACAGGGGGCAAATGAGCAGTTCTTC
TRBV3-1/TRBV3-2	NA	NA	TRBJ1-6	CASSQGWGRGNSPLHF	TGTGCCAGCAGCCAAGGCTGGGGGCGGGGGAATTCACCCCTCCACTTT
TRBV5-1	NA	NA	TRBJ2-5	CASSLGQETQYF	TGCGCCAGCAGCTTGGGACAAGAGACCCAGTACTTC
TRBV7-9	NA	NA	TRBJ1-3	CASSLVNTAGNTIYF	TGTGCCAGCAGCTTAGTGAACACTGCTGGAAACACCATATATTTT
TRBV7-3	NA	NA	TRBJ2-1	CASSLLGTGRDEQFF	TGTGCCAGCAGCTTATTGGGGACCGGGCGGGATGAGCAGTTCTTC
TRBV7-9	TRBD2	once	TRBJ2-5	CASSRTGRGGEETQYF	TGTGCCAGCAGCCGGACCGGGCGGGGGGGCGAAGAGACCCAGTACTTC
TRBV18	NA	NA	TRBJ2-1	CASSPSIGKNNEQFF	TGTGCCAGCTCACCCAGTATAGGGAAGAACAATGAGCAGTTCTTC
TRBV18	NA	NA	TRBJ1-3	CASSPSSGNTIYF	TGTGCCAGCTCACCCTCCTCTGGAAACACCATATATTTT
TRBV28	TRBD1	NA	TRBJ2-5	CASSHQGVGETQYF	TGTGCCAGCAGCCACCAGGGGGTCGGAGAGACCCAGTACTTC
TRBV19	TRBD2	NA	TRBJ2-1	CASNPGSPGGNEQFF	TGTGCCAGTAATCCCGGGTCACCGGGGGGCAATGAGCAGTTCTTC